This T cell receptor beta chain was sequenced in a study of cytomegalovirus exposure and HLA in healthy donors. The PCR made use of 60 Vbeta and 13 Jbeta primers. Sequenced by immunoSEQ multiplex PCR; TCRdb stores in-frame clones only, minus some. The listing contains 150,000 or so clones. Germline loops: CDR1 SGHKS, CDR2 YYEKEE (reference sequence). CDR3 length: 15 residues. With V trimmed by 0 bases and J by 1 base, 3 bases remained unmatched. The receptor comes from a woman aged 45-65 years in good health and CMV-seronegative. Sequenced: PBMCs. The rearrangement links TRBV5-5 to TRBJ2-7; TRBD2 matches at 8 bases. In nucleotides, the CDR3 is TGTGCCAGCAGCTTGGGCCTAGCGGGTTCCTACGAGCAGTACTTC. It specifies CASSLGLAGSYEQYF. The full variable domain, in which reference TRBV5-5 and TRBJ2-7 provide the parts outside the CDR3, is DAGVTQSPTHLIKTRGQQVTLRCSPISGHKSVSWYQQVLGQGPQFIFQYYEKEERGRGNFPDRFSARQFPNYSSELNVNALLLGDSALYLCASSLGLAGSYEQYFGPGTRLTVT.